The next 30 T cell receptor beta chains were all read from a single sample in a study of cytomegalovirus exposure and HLA in healthy donors. The PCR made use of 60 Vbeta and 13 Jbeta primers. The table came from immunoSEQ multiplex PCR; TCRdb's copy has only in-frame clones and leaves some out. The sample contains about 83,000 clones, 65% to 80% of which appear only once. The sample taken for sequencing was PBMCs. The receptors stem from a man in his 60s in good health and CMV-seronegative.

This chain uses TRBV19 with TRBJ2-5, with D perhaps TRBD2 (6 bases). With 8 bases removed from V and 5 bases from J, the gap between germline ends came to 21 bases. Germline-derived CDR1 and CDR2 are LNHDA and SQIVND (reference sequence). This CDR3 region has 15 residues. CDR3 residues: CASEIGDSPPETQYF. Here the CDR3 DNA reads TGTGCCAGTGAAATTGGGGACTCCCCTCCGGAGACCCAGTACTTC.

This clone turned up a few times. This rearrangement joins TRBV10-3 to TRBJ1-1; tentatively, D is TRBD1 (5 bases). Between the trimmed V and J ends, which lost 8 bases and 4 bases, there was a span of 11 bases. There are 12 residues in the CDR3. Germline loops: CDR1 ENHRY, CDR2 SYGVKD. This CDR3 is CAIGQRGTEAFF. The CDR3 nucleotides read TGTGCCATCGGACAAAGGGGCACTGAAGCTTTCTTT.

The chain employs TRBV6-1 and TRBJ2-7; 8 bases map to TRBD1. CDR3 size: 13 residues. Trimming removed 10 bases from V and 9 bases from J; junction bases left unmatched: 14. The V gene's germline CDR1 is MNHNS and CDR2 SASEGT. CDR3: CAIVRDRFGGQYF. DNA for the CDR3: TGTGCCATCGTGCGGGACAGGTTCGGGGGGCAGTACTTC.

To note about this clone: One end of the junction fails to match germline, which may point to a read error. The chain uses TRBV7-9 and TRBJ1-1, with D tentatively TRBD1 (5 bases). Germline V gene sequence: CDR1 SEHNR, CDR2 FQNEAQ (reference sequence). The CDR3 length is 13 residues. CDR3 sequence reads: CSSSLGARAAAFF. DNA for the CDR3: TGTTCCAGCAGCTTAGGGGCCAGGGCAGCAGCTTTCTTT. The full variable domain, in which reference TRBV7-9 and TRBJ1-1 provide the parts outside the CDR3, is DTGVSQNPRHKITKRGQNVTFRCDPISEHNRLYWYRQTLGQGPEFLTYFQNEAQLEKSRLLSDRFSAERPKGSFSTLEIQRTEQGDSAMYLCSSSLGARAAAFFGQGTRLTVV.

This clone appeared a few times. V usage is TRBV1 and J usage is TRBJ1-1; TRBD1 is the table's D call, not checked against the DNA. TRBV1 is a documented pseudogene. The CDR3 has 13 residues. The CDR3 region is CTSSQDLPGEAFF. CDR3 DNA: TGCACCAGCAGCCAAGATCTGCCAGGGGAAGCTTTCTTT.

The chain uses TRBV5-1 and TRBJ2-5; a possible D gene is TRBD1 (8 bases). CDR1 is SGHRS and CDR2 is YFSETQ in the germline V gene. This CDR3 is built from 15 residues. The ends were cut back, 0 bases at V and 5 bases at J, with 14 bases in the middle. CDR3 region: CASSLAGQGGETQYF. CDR3 DNA sequence: TGCGCCAGCAGCTTGGCCGGACAGGGAGGGGAGACCCAGTACTTC.

The chain uses TRBV4-1 and TRBJ1-2; 9 bases are a match to TRBD1. CDR1 MGHRA and CDR2 YSYEKL come from the germline V gene. Trimming at V came to 4 bases and at J to 5 bases, leaving 2 bases not matched to a gene. The length of the CDR3 is 13 residues. The chain's CDR3 is CASSRTGEYGYTF. CDR3 bases: TGCGCCAGCAGCCGGACAGGGGAGTATGGCTACACCTTC.

Comments on this clone: At one of its ends the junction is not consistent with the germline gene, which may arise from a read error. This chain links TRBV7-9 with TRBJ2-7; 10 nucleotides match TRBD1. CDR3 length equals 15 residues. The germline V gene encodes CDR1 SEHNR and CDR2 FQNEAQ (reference sequence). The CDR3 coding sequence is TGTTCCAGCAGCCCATCCGGGACAGGGGTGGTCGAGCAGTACTTC. It is translated as CSSSPSGTGVVEQYF.

This clone appeared once. This chain uses TRBV7-8 with TRBJ2-2, with D possibly matching TRBD1 (6 bases). Between the trimmed V and J ends, which lost 3 bases and 1 base, there was a span of 9 bases. This CDR3 contains 15 residues. Germline V gene lookup returns CDR1 SGHVS and CDR2 FQNEAQ. CDR3 loop: CASSFGGGNTGELFF. The CDR3 DNA reads TGTGCCAGCAGCTTTGGGGGCGGGAACACCGGGGAGCTGTTTTTT. Combining the CDR3 with reference TRBV7-8 and TRBJ2-2 gives the whole variable domain GAGVSQSPRYKVAKRGQDVALRCDPISGHVSLFWYQQALGQGPEFLTYFQNEAQLDKSGLPSDRFFAERPEGSVSTLKIQRTQQEDSAVYLCASSFGGGNTGELFFGEGSRLTVL.

This clone was observed a few times. The V and J genes are TRBV6-1 and TRBJ2-1; D perhaps matches TRBD2 (6 bases). In germline, CDR1 is MNHNS, CDR2 SASEGT. The CDR3 runs to 15 residues. With 3 bases removed from V and 7 bases from J, the gap between germline ends came to 16 bases. For the CDR3, the DNA is TGTGCCAGCAGTGACCCCGAGACTAGGAGGAATGAGCAGTTCTTC. Translation gives CASSDPETRRNEQFF.

This clone was observed a single time. This chain joins TRBV19 and TRBJ2-3, with TRBD1 matching over 9 bases. This CDR3 contains 15 residues. V shed 5 bases, J shed 2 bases, and the junction held 5 bases outside the gene matches. Germline CDR1 is LNHDA and CDR2 is SQIVND (reference sequence). CDR3 sequence reads: CASSAGTGNTDTQYF. The CDR3 DNA follows: TGTGCCAGTAGTGCCGGGACAGGGAACACAGATACGCAGTATTTT.

The chain couples TRBV11-1 to TRBJ2-1; maybe TRBD2 (6 bases). The CDR3 loop spans 13 amino acids. CDR1 and CDR2 (germline): SGHAT, FQDESV (reference sequence). Trimming cost V 1 base and J 10 bases, with 11 bases left between them. The CDR3 DNA reads TGTGCCAGCAGCTTAGGGGAGGTGCGGGAGCAGTTCTTC. This encodes CASSLGEVREQFF.

The chain joins TRBV11-1 to TRBJ1-1; 8 bases map to TRBD1. CDR3 length: 16 amino acids. After removal of 5 bases from V and 4 bases from J, the junction contained 12 bases not matched to a gene. The germline V gene encodes CDR1 SGHAT and CDR2 FQDESV (reference sequence). This chain's CDR3 is CASSPRTGFLVTEAFF. The CDR3 DNA reads TGTGCCAGCAGCCCGCGGACAGGGTTTTTGGTCACTGAAGCTTTCTTT.

V and J are TRBV7-3 and TRBJ2-3; D gene ambiguous. Per the germline V gene, CDR1 is SGHTA and CDR2 is FQGTGA. CDR3 length equals 13 residues. V lost 8 bases and J lost 1, with 10 bases in between. CDR3 sequence: CASQMRGTDTQYF. CDR3 nucleotides: TGTGCCAGCCAAATGAGAGGCACAGATACGCAGTATTTT.

This chain uses TRBV6-1 with TRBJ1-5, with a possible D match to TRBD1 (5 bases). The CDR3 contains 15 residues. The germline V and J ends were trimmed by 0 bases and 5 bases, with 11 bases remaining between them. Germline CDR1 reads MNHNS; CDR2 reads SASEGT. In DNA, the CDR3 is TGTGCCAGCAGTGAAGCGGGGTGGGGCCATCAGCCCCAGCATTTT. This encodes CASSEAGWGHQPQHF.

This rearrangement joins TRBV25-1 to TRBJ2-7; 10 bases are a match to TRBD1. The V gene end was trimmed by 6 bases and the J gene end by 6 bases; junction bases not matched to a gene: 5. The germline gives CDR1 MGHDK, CDR2 SYGVNS. There are 13 residues in the CDR3. The CDR3 region is CASRTGGMLEQYF. In DNA form, the CDR3 reads TGTGCCAGCAGGACAGGGGGCATGCTCGAGCAGTACTTC.

The rearrangement links TRBV7-3 to TRBJ2-7; 7 positions match TRBD1. Looked up from germline, CDR1 is SGHTA and CDR2 is FQGTGA. Trimming cost V 2 bases and J 6 bases; bases outside gene matches: 4. This CDR3 comprises 13 residues. DNA of the CDR3: TGTGCCAGCAGCTTAGGGACAGCATTCGAGCAGTACTTC. This translates into CASSLGTAFEQYF. Combining the CDR3 with reference TRBV7-3 and TRBJ2-7 gives the whole variable domain GAGVSQTPSNKVTEKGKYVELRCDPISGHTALYWYRQSLGQGPEFLIYFQGTGAADDSGLPNDRFFAVRPEGSVSTLKIQRTERGDSAVYLCASSLGTAFEQYFGPGTRLTVT.

The chain links TRBV18 to TRBJ1-3, with D tentatively TRBD1 (5 bases). CDR3 length: 17 residues. Germline CDR1 KGHSH, CDR2 LQKENI. V gave up 3 bases and J gave up 0 bases, with 15 bases separating them. The CDR3 here is CASSPIPTVYSGNTIYF. In DNA form, the CDR3 reads TGTGCCAGCTCACCTATACCGACAGTCTACTCTGGAAACACCATATATTTT.

This clone was detected only a few times. This CDR3 is also generated by other DNA sequences in the sample. The chain has TRBV30 and TRBJ1-1, with a possible D match to TRBD1 (5 bases). This CDR3 is 13 amino acids long. Deletions cut 0 bases from V and 1 base from J, with 6 bases between. CDR1 GTSNPN and CDR2 SVGIG come from the germline V gene (reference sequence). The DNA of the CDR3 is TGTGCCTGGAGTGTCCAGGGGAACACTGAAGCTTTCTTT. Its protein product is CAWSVQGNTEAFF.

The chain uses TRBV6-5 and TRBJ2-1, with a possible D match to TRBD2 (6 bases). The CDR3 loop spans 13 amino acids. V lost 6 bases and J 10 bases, leaving 16 bases between the germline ends. The germline V gene encodes CDR1 MNHEY and CDR2 SVGAGI. The CDR3 sequence is CASRAGGAPEQFF. CDR3 DNA sequence: TGTGCCAGCAGAGCCGGCGGGGCCCCGGAGCAGTTCTTC.

This chain uses TRBV30 with TRBJ1-4; 7 bases fit TRBD1. In germline, CDR1 is GTSNPN, CDR2 SVGIG (reference sequence). Trimming at V came to 0 bases and at J to 4 bases, leaving 5 bases not matched to a gene. The CDR3 covers 15 residues. DNA for the CDR3: TGTGCCTGGAGTGTACGGACAGGTTTTAATGAAAAACTGTTTTTT. It is translated as CAWSVRTGFNEKLFF.

On this clone itself: The same CDR3 also results from other DNA sequences found in this sample. The chain combines TRBV5-6 with TRBJ1-1; D is ambiguous. Between the trimmed V and J ends, which lost 0 bases and 4 bases, there was a span of 13 bases. Per the germline V gene, CDR1 is SGHDT and CDR2 is YYEEEE. CDR3 length: 15 amino acids. The CDR3 nucleotides read TGTGCCAGCAGCTTGGGGCCCCAGGATCCCACTGAAGCTTTCTTT. This sequence encodes CASSLGPQDPTEAFF. The full variable domain, rest sourced from reference TRBV5-6 and TRBJ1-1, is DAGVTQSPTHLIKTRGQQVTLRCSPKSGHDTVSWYQQALGQGPQFIFQYYEEEERQRGNFPDRFSGHQFPNYSSELNVNALLLGDSALYLCASSLGPQDPTEAFFGQGTRLTVV.

This CDR3 is CSVGGTGSIQQYF. CDR3 DNA: TGCAGCGTTGGAGGGACAGGGTCCATTCAGCAGTATTTT. The chain links TRBV29-1 to TRBJ2-3; TRBD1 matches at 9 bases. Per germline, CDR1 SQVTM and CDR2 ANQGSEA. CDR3 length equals 13 residues. V was pared by 4 bases and J by 11 bases, with 10 bases of the junction left unmatched.

The chain is built from TRBV5-1 and TRBJ2-7, with D possibly being TRBD2 (7 bases). This CDR3 contains 15 residues. Per the germline V gene, CDR1 is SGHRS and CDR2 is YFSETQ. V gave up 5 bases and J gave up 11 bases, with 26 bases separating them. The CDR3 sequence: CASRKRGGSGEVEYF. The CDR3 DNA follows: TGCGCCAGCAGAAAGAGGGGGGGCTCCGGGGAGGTAGAGTACTTC.

The rearrangement links TRBV2 to TRBJ2-3, with 8 bases matching TRBD2. Trimming removed 3 bases from V and 9 bases from J; junction bases left unmatched: 14. This CDR3 has 16 residues. Germline CDR1 SNHLY, CDR2 FYNNEI. The CDR3 DNA sequence: TGTGCCAGCAGTGATAGGAGCGGGGGCCACCCTTGGACGCAGTATTTT. Protein sequence: CASSDRSGGHPWTQYF. Combining the CDR3 with reference TRBV2 and TRBJ2-3 gives the whole variable domain EPEVTQTPSHQVTQMGQEVILRCVPISNHLYFYWYRQILGQKVEFLVSFYNNEISEKSEIFDDQFSVERPDGSNFTLKIRSTKLEDSAMYFCASSDRSGGHPWTQYFGPGTRLTVL.

J is TRBJ1-2 and V is TRBV27; D may be TRBD1 (5 bases). This CDR3 region has 14 residues. Per germline, CDR1 MNHEY and CDR2 SMNVEV (reference sequence). V was trimmed by 5 bases and J by 4 bases, leaving 14 bases between them. CDR3: CASSATEGFYGYTF. The CDR3, as DNA: TGTGCCAGCAGTGCTACGGAGGGGTTCTATGGCTACACCTTC.

The rearrangement uses TRBV6-1 and TRBJ2-2; the match to TRBD1 covers 8 bases. CDR3 length: 14 residues. CDR1 and CDR2 (germline): MNHNS, SASEGT. The V and J ends lost 6 bases and 0 bases, in that order; junction bases with no gene match: 0. The CDR3 region is CASRTGANTGELFF. The CDR3 DNA is TGTGCCAGCAGGACAGGGGCGAACACCGGGGAGCTGTTTTTT.

The genes are TRBV15 and TRBJ1-2; the match to TRBD1 covers 8 bases. V dropped 7 bases and J dropped 4; count of bases not matched to a gene: 14. From germline, CDR1 is LNHNV and CDR2 YYDKDF (reference sequence). This CDR3 contains 16 residues. CDR3 sequence (DNA): TGTGCCACCAACACTAGGGGGCAGGGGGCGTTCTATGGCTACACCTTC. Encoded protein: CATNTRGQGAFYGYTF.

V and J are TRBV9 and TRBJ2-7; 11 bases agree with TRBD2. The junction had 7 bases not matched to a gene; V was cut back by 4 bases and J by 4 bases. The CDR3 is 15 residues long. Per the germline V gene, CDR1 is SGDLS and CDR2 is YYNGEE. CDR3 sequence: CASSNLAGGPYEQYF. CDR3 coding DNA: TGTGCCAGCAGCAACTTAGCGGGGGGGCCTTACGAGCAGTACTTC.

The gene calls are TRBV5-1 and TRBJ2-7; 7 nucleotides agree with TRBD1. Germline-derived CDR1 and CDR2 are SGHRS and YFSETQ. The V segment lost 5 bases and the J segment 3 bases; nucleotides outside the gene matches: 17. This CDR3 region has 17 residues. CDR3 protein: CASSLNYGLGQNYEQYF. In DNA form, the CDR3 reads TGCGCCAGCAGTTTAAACTATGGACTGGGACAGAACTACGAGCAGTACTTC.